This TCR beta chain came from a study of STAT5B mutations in CD4+ large granular lymphocyte leukemia (dated by TCRdb to the early 2020s). For the wider study: Among healthy controls, the CDR3 'QG' motif was associated with a particular HLA allele. The TCRbeta repertoires of CD4+ T-cell large granular lymphocyte leukemia patients were compared with the TCRbeta repertoires of healthy blood donors. Flow cytometry on FACSCanto II or FACSVerse confirmed that purified fractions exceeded 95% purity among lymphocytes. Findings and caveats that apply to the study as a whole: Each patient's main leukemic clonotypes were private, but 25% of these clonotypes showed up at low frequency in the non-leukemic repertoires of other patients. CD4-sorted patient repertoires appeared more clonal than healthy CD4+ repertoires, and this difference persisted after removing the putative leukemic clones. Enrichment of TRBV06-family usage was observed among the top patient clones (8/27) relative to healthy controls (2/35). Data were not HLA-matched; higher clonality in CD4+ versus CD8+ T-LGLL could reflect the relatively small sample size.

TCRbeta rearrangements were sequenced from genomic DNA using the immunoSEQ assay at survey resolution. Turning to the authors' computational methods: In the TCR sequencing data, the lowest productive clonotype frequency that could be detected was 2.59 x 10-5. Analyses included only productive TCRbeta rearrangements, meaning complete and in-frame sequences. The clonality of each sample was calculated as Simpson clonality in the immunoSEQ Analyzer version 3.0. Clones were categorized by frequency as very rare, small, medium, large (1-20%) or hyperexpanded (>20%). Generation probabilities were estimated with OLGA 1.2.3, V-gene circos plots were generated with VDJtools, specificities were searched for in VDJdb, and CDR3 motifs were identified with GLIPH. Held by TCRdb, this immuneACCESS table contains in-frame sequences only and omits some clones. Under half of the omission traces to an unresolved V gene where checked; the cause of the rest is unknown. Clone size and V and J calls were adopted from that table, with D and trimming inferred from the DNA. Present in this sample are approximately 20,000 clones, approximately 84% of which were seen just once. Approximately 13% of the sample belongs to the ten largest clones.

The healthy control group was made up of around 38 blood donors, and the Finnish Red Cross blood service supplied their buffy coats. All TCR-sequenced material derived from peripheral blood: patient blood samples and healthy donor buffy coats. Peripheral blood mononuclear cells were isolated by Ficoll-Hypaque gradient centrifugation. CD4+ cells were magnetically purified from the buffy coats of healthy controls. Genomic DNA was extracted using the Gentra Puregene Cell and Tissue kit, and a Qubit 2.0 fluorometer was used to quantify it. Notes on this clone: Its specific antigen is unknown. No much larger clone exists at a distance of one base, and base qualities are not known.

The junction carries 11 bases between V and J, which are trimmed by 4 bases and 4 bases respectively. CDR1 and CDR2 are drawn from the germline V gene: KGHSH, LQKENI. Inclusive of the bounding cysteine and phenylalanine, the CDR3 is 14 residues long. Only the CDR3 part of the read is kept: 42 bases, read in frame from the first base. The source material was CD4+ T cells from blood buffy coats. The sequence was collected from a human donor in good health. The chain employs TRBV18 and TRBJ1-3; the D gene assignment is ambiguous. The CDR3 protein is CASSRPEDGNTIYF. The DNA sequence is as follows: TGTGCCAGCTCACGTCCCGAGGACGGAAACACCATATATTTT.